A selection of T cell receptor beta chains follows, all from one sample in a study of cytomegalovirus exposure and HLA in healthy donors. The assay was immunoSEQ multiplex PCR, and TCRdb's table has in-frame clones only and misses some. The table includes some 190,000 clones, 80% detected once. The specimen sequenced was PBMCs. The receptors shown here come from a girl under 18 in good health and CMV-seropositive. Each CDR3 is given with its conserved first and last residue. The order of the fields is J gene, D gene, V gene, clone size, CDR3 DNA, CDR3 protein. D genes are given only for firm matches. A row's size may be missing; if present it is once, few, many or a size class.

TRBJ2-1 | TRBD2 | TRBV5-5 | - | TGTGCCAGCAGCTCCTCGGGACTAGCGGGACTTTATCAGTTCTTC | CASSSSGLAGLYQFF
TRBJ1-5 | TRBD1 | TRBV6-6 | few | TGTGCCAGCAGTTACCAGGGGGAGACTCAGCCCCAGCATTTT | CASSYQGETQPQHF
TRBJ1-1 | - | TRBV6-1 | once | TGTGCCAGCAGTGAAAGCTGGAGAACTGAAGCTTTCTTT | CASSESWRTEAFF
TRBJ2-1 | TRBD2 | TRBV6-1 | - | TGTGCCAGCACCCTAGCGGGAGGCTCATATAATGAGCAGTTCTTC | CASTLAGGSYNEQFF
TRBJ1-1 | - | TRBV7-7 | - | TGTGCTAGCAGCCCTCAGGGGCTAAACACTGAAGCTTTCTTT | CASSPQGLNTEAFF
TRBJ2-7 | - | TRBV28 | - | TGTGCCAGCAGTCTCAGCGGTACCTCCTACGAGCAGTACTTC | CASSLSGTSYEQYF
TRBJ2-1 | - | TRBV27 | - | TGTGCCAGCAGTCTTTCGGAGGACTTCTACAATGAGCAGTTCTTC | CASSLSEDFYNEQFF
TRBJ1-1 | - | TRBV6-5 | - | TGTGCCAGCAGTTCCACATCCACTGAAGCTTTCTTT | CASSSTSTEAFF
TRBJ2-7 | - | TRBV25-1 | once | TGTGCCAGCAGTGACCTCTCCGGGGGGCAAGGGACCTACGAGCAGTACTTC | CASSDLSGGQGTYEQYF
TRBJ2-7 | - | TRBV7-2 | once | TGTGCCAGCAGCCCGAGCTCCTACGAGCAGTACTTC | CASSPSSYEQYF
TRBJ2-7 | - | TRBV25-1 | - | TGTGCCAGCAGTGAGCCCAGGACCTACGAGCAGTACTTC | CASSEPRTYEQYF
TRBJ2-2 | TRBD2 | TRBV10-3 | - | TGTGCCATCGGGGTTCGGGAGGGGTCGAACACCGGGGAGCTGTTTTTT | CAIGVREGSNTGELFF
TRBJ2-6 | TRBD1 | TRBV19 | once | TGTGCCAGTAGCCTAGGACAGGGGTCCTCTGGGGCCAACGTCCTGACTTTC | CASSLGQGSSGANVLTF
TRBJ2-3 | TRBD1 | TRBV7-2 | - | TGTGCCAGCAGCCTGGGGACAGGGTCATGGACAGATACGCAGTATTTT | CASSLGTGSWTDTQYF
TRBJ2-1 | TRBD2 | TRBV4-3 | - | TGCGCCAGCAGCCAAGATCGAGGAGCGGGAGTATTCGATGAGCAGTTCTTC | CASSQDRGAGVFDEQFF
TRBJ2-1 | TRBD1 | TRBV30 | - | TGTGCCTGGCGAACTGCGGGACAGGGGTACAATGAGCAGTTCTTC | CAWRTAGQGYNEQFF
TRBJ2-3 | - | TRBV14 | - | TGTGCCAGCAGCCAGGGGCCAGATACGCAGTATTTT | CASSQGPDTQYF
TRBJ2-1 | TRBD2 | TRBV7-6 | - | TGTGCCAGCAGCCACCGCCTGGGCGGGAGGGATTACAATGAGCAGTTCTTC | CASSHRLGGRDYNEQFF
TRBJ1-3 | - | TRBV6-1 | - | TGTGCCAGCAGTGAAGCAGGGGGGGCGTTCGGAAACACCATATATTTT | CASSEAGGAFGNTIYF
TRBJ2-2 | - | TRBV7-6 | - | TGTGCCAGCAGCGTTGGGACATACGGGGGGGAGCTGTTTTTT | CASSVGTYGGELFF
TRBJ1-1 | - | TRBV28 | - | TGTGCCAGCACCCCCTCAGGAGGCAACACTGAAGCTTTCTTT | CASTPSGGNTEAFF
TRBJ2-5 | TRBD1 | TRBV5-4 | - | TGTGCCAGCAGCTTTACTCCGGGACAGGGGTGGGGAGAGACCCAGTACTTC | CASSFTPGQGWGETQYF
TRBJ2-7 | - | TRBV18 | - | TGTGCCAGCTCACCCTCGACAGTCTCCTACGAGCAGTACTTC | CASSPSTVSYEQYF
TRBJ2-7 | - | TRBV6-1 | - | TGTGCCAGCAGTGAAGCCGGGGGATCCTACGAGCAGTACTTC | CASSEAGGSYEQYF
TRBJ1-5 | TRBD1 | TRBV30 | - | TGTGCCTGGAGCAGGACAGGGGGAGCGTATAGCAATCAGCCCCAGCATTTT | CAWSRTGGAYSNQPQHF
TRBJ2-1 | TRBD1 | TRBV7-9 | once | TGTGCCAGCAGCTTGGTGACAGGGCATCCTGAGCAGTTCTTC | CASSLVTGHPEQFF
TRBJ2-1 | TRBD1 | TRBV10-3 | - | TGTGCCATCAGTTGGACAGGGAAGGATGAGCAGTTCTTC | CAISWTGKDEQFF
TRBJ2-6 | TRBD1 | TRBV5-1 | - | TGCGCCAGCAGTGTCCGGACAGGCGCCTCTGGGGCCAACGTCCTGACTTTC | CASSVRTGASGANVLTF
TRBJ1-2 | TRBD1 | TRBV2 | - | TGTGCCAGCAGTACGGGGACAGGTACCGCTGGCTACACCTTC | CASSTGTGTAGYTF
TRBJ1-1 | - | TRBV21-1 | - | TGTGCCAGCAGCAAATTAGCCGGGGTATCCCGAGAGAACACTGAAGCTTTCTTT | CASSKLAGVSRENTEAFF
TRBJ1-2 | - | TRBV5-6 | - | TGTGCCAGCAGCTTGGCAACGGACTCTACCTACACCTTC | CASSLATDSTYTF
TRBJ2-3 | TRBD2 | TRBV27 | - | TGTGCCAGCGCCTTGGGGGGGATGGCAGATACGCAGTATTTT | CASALGGMADTQYF
TRBJ2-1 | - | TRBV30 | - | TGTGCCTGGAGTCCACATAGCGTAGGGTTGACTGAGCAGTTCTTC | CAWSPHSVGLTEQFF
TRBJ2-5 | TRBD2 | TRBV9 | - | TGTGCCAGCAGCGTAGCTATATTAGCGGGACCACTCCAAGAGACCCAGTACTTC | CASSVAILAGPLQETQYF
TRBJ2-2 | TRBD1 | TRBV18 | - | TGTGCCAGCTCACCGGACAGGGGGCAAAGCGGGGAGCTGTTTTTT | CASSPDRGQSGELFF
TRBJ1-5 | - | TRBV19 | - | TGTGCCAGTAGTGCAGCGTTAGGTCAGCCCCAGCATTTT | CASSAALGQPQHF
TRBJ2-7 | - | TRBV7-9 | - | TGTGCCAGCAGCCCCCGCGACGAGCAGTACTTC | CASSPRDEQYF
TRBJ2-7 | - | TRBV6-1 | few | TGTGCCAGCAGTGCTATGGCCAGCGGAGGCACCTACGAGCAGTACTTC | CASSAMASGGTYEQYF
TRBJ2-2 | TRBD2 | TRBV7-9 | - | TGTGCCAGCAGCTTAGTTTCAGGCGGGAGGACCGGGGAGCTGTTTTTT | CASSLVSGGRTGELFF
TRBJ1-1 | - | TRBV15 | - | TGTGCCACCAGCAGTGGGGGCCGGGTCACTGAAGCTTTCTTT | CATSSGGRVTEAFF
TRBJ1-1 | - | TRBV30 | - | TGTGCCTGGAGTAAGGGCAGGACATCAGGGGCGAACACTGAAGCTTTCTTT | CAWSKGRTSGANTEAFF
TRBJ1-5 | - | TRBV5-6 | - | TGTGCCAGCAGCTTGTTCGGGGTTGCCCAGCCCCAGCATTTT | CASSLFGVAQPQHF
TRBJ1-5 | TRBD1 | TRBV5-5 | - | TGTGCCAGCAGCTTCCAGGGGGCTCAGCCCCAGCATTTT | CASSFQGAQPQHF
TRBJ2-7 | - | TRBV10-3 | - | TGTGCCATCATCTACCCACAAACTGAAAACTCCCCGGCAGGACAGTCCTCCTACGAGCAGTACTTC | CAIIYPQTENSPAGQSSYEQYF
TRBJ2-2 | TRBD2 | TRBV6-1 | once | TGTGCCAGCAGGTTTAGCGGGAGAAACACCGGGGAGCTGTTTTTT | CASRFSGRNTGELFF
TRBJ2-5 | TRBD1 | TRBV4-1 | - | TGCGCCAGCAGCCTCCGGGACAGGGGGTCGGAGACCCAGTACTTC | CASSLRDRGSETQYF
TRBJ2-2 | TRBD1 | TRBV4-1 | - | TGCGCCAGCAGCCAAGGACCGACAGGGGCGGACACCGGGGAGCTGTTTTTT | CASSQGPTGADTGELFF